These T cell receptor beta chains were read from a single sample in a study of blood T cell repertoires in COVID-19. Sequencing was performed with immunoSEQ multiplex PCR; in TCRdb, only in-frame clones are kept and a portion is missing. The sample shows approximately 500,000 clones, roughly nine tenths of them seen only once. Sequenced input: peripheral blood. These receptors all stem from a woman between 45 and 60 years old with COVID-19, enrolled during active disease. Both conserved end residues are part of each CDR3.

V gene	J gene	CDR3 length	CDR3 protein
TRBV3-1/TRBV3-2	TRBJ2-7	14	CASSQSNRVGEQYF
TRBV5-4	TRBJ2-7	16	CASTPDIAGSSYEQYF
TRBV18	TRBJ2-6	17	CASSRDRLTSGANVLTF
TRBV9	TRBJ2-7	15	CASSAAGTSGGKQYF
TRBV2	TRBJ2-2	15	CASSETAGHTGELFF
TRBV28	TRBJ1-1	12	CASTFLGLEAFF
TRBV10-1	TRBJ2-5	14	CASSEYRGQETQYF
TRBV7-2	TRBJ2-1	12	CASSSVTGGFVF
TRBV5-4	TRBJ1-4	14	CASSRRAGNEKLFF
TRBV6-1	TRBJ2-7	15	CASSEIPQGGYEQYF
TRBV24-1	TRBJ2-6	20	CATSDGGRGRENSGANVLTF
TRBV28	TRBJ1-3	13	CASSFEGGDTIYF
TRBV30	TRBJ1-3	11	CAWIQGDTIYF
TRBV7-8	TRBJ2-3	14	CASSLELSTDTQYF
TRBV5-4	TRBJ2-1	16	CASSSNPTSTYNEQFF
TRBV2	TRBJ2-3	14	CASRASGGTDTQYF
TRBV9	TRBJ1-1	14	CASSAGQRNTEAFF
TRBV5-1	TRBJ2-7	14	CASSLAGGIDEQYF
TRBV27	TRBJ2-7	13	CASRTGQGIKQYF
TRBV3-1/TRBV3-2	TRBJ1-1	14	CASSQAATGAEAFF
TRBV19	TRBJ1-1	15	CASSMGQGFGTEAFF
TRBV5-1	TRBJ2-3	16	CASSSVAGSITDTQYF
TRBV2	TRBJ2-6	18	CASGTFASTYTGANVLTF
TRBV6-1	TRBJ2-3	15	CASSEVGHRLDTQYF
TRBV5-1	TRBJ1-1	14	CASSLSAADTEAFF
TRBV10-3	TRBJ1-3	15	CAISADRESGNTIYF
TRBV12-3/TRBV12-4	TRBJ2-1	13	CASSLGLYNEQFF
TRBV30	TRBJ2-2	13	CAWKGGYTGELFF
TRBV6-5	TRBJ1-1	14	CASNRGRRDTEAFF
TRBV27	TRBJ1-6	17	CASSLRTGESYNSPLHF
TRBV7-9	TRBJ2-1	14	CASSLAGTDNEQFF
TRBV4-1	TRBJ1-2	15	CASSQSRGFAYGYTF
TRBV6-5	TRBJ1-2	14	CASSQDTTYYGYTF
TRBV25-1	TRBJ1-2	13	CASSHSGSTGYTF
TRBV30	TRBJ1-1	14	CAWFQGLKSTEAFF
TRBV15	TRBJ2-7	14	CATSNRDRDYEQYF
TRBV24-1	TRBJ2-1	16	CATSDLTGGSYNEQFF
TRBV6-2/TRBV6-3	TRBJ1-6	16	CASSRQGTNVPAPLHF
TRBV5-6	TRBJ1-5	12	CASSATNGPQHF
TRBV30	TRBJ2-7	12	CAWSLEGVKQYF
TRBV5-4	TRBJ2-2	16	CASSLGLARNTGELFF
TRBV28	TRBJ1-5	16	CASSWTTGANNQPQHF
TRBV6-6	TRBJ1-1	13	CATIGQMNTEAFF
TRBV5-1	TRBJ1-2	14	CASLPGDSNYGYTF
TRBV30	TRBJ1-2	14	CAWRTGGGYLGYTF
TRBV9	TRBJ2-7	14	CASSVGAGAYEQYF
TRBV6-1	TRBJ1-1	12	CASSEVGFEAFF
TRBV11-2	TRBJ2-7	15	CASSLGGRGSYEQYF
TRBV2	TRBJ1-6	15	CASSVESSYNSPLHF
TRBV28	TRBJ1-1	11	CASSSGAQAFF
TRBV3-1/TRBV3-2	TRBJ1-1	13	CASSQDRGTEAFF
TRBV3-1/TRBV3-2	TRBJ2-1	16	CASSHAASGGANEQFF
TRBV9	TRBJ2-7	14	CASSVGDSNYEQYF
TRBV30	TRBJ1-2	14	CAWSGAGGAYGYTF
TRBV2	TRBJ1-2	15	CAGLALRGKDYGYTF
TRBV5-4	TRBJ1-2	16	CASSYRGTGGNYGYTF
TRBV18	TRBJ2-6	18	CASSPSSRGNSGANVLTF
TRBV6-1	TRBJ2-3	15	CASSDTSGVRGTQYF
TRBV19	TRBJ1-4	16	CASTSSPGRVNEKLFF
TRBV5-1	TRBJ2-3	14	CASSLEGVTDTQYF